Presented here are 26 T cell receptor beta chains from one specimen sequenced in a study of blood T cell repertoires in COVID-19. Produced via immunoSEQ multiplex PCR; TCRdb's table is partial and in-frame only. This sample has 110,000 to 150,000 clones, with 75% to 90% found just once. Material for sequencing was peripheral blood. All receptors derive from a woman older than 75 with acute or convalescent COVID-19.

The CDR3 coding sequence is TGTGCCAGTAGTATCCGGACAGGCCCTAGTAGGGAGCTGTTTTTT. It encodes CASSIRTGPSRELFF. This rearrangement joins TRBV19 to TRBJ2-2; the match to TRBD1 covers 7 bases. CDR1 is LNHDA, CDR2 SQIVND, per germline (reference sequence). The CDR3 runs to 15 residues. Trimming took 3 bases from V and 9 from J; bases not matched to a gene: 10.

This clone was counted between two and nine times. The chain employs TRBV12-1 and TRBJ1-1. TRBV12-1 counts as a pseudogene. This CDR3 comprises 18 residues. The DNA for the CDR3 is TGTGCCAGCAGCTTTGAGTTGGGTACCGGGGGGGATGACACTGAAGCTTTCTTT. Translating it yields CASSFELGTGGDDTEAFF.

The chain is built from TRBV6-1 and TRBJ2-3; D not certain. The CDR3 runs to 13 residues. CDR1 and CDR2 (germline): MNHNS, SASEGT. V was cut by 6 bases and J by 4 bases, with 11 bases left in between. In DNA form, the CDR3 reads TGTGCCAGCAGCTCCCGGTTGGCAGATACGCAGTATTTT. Translated, it gives CASSSRLADTQYF.

The chain carries TRBV2 and TRBJ2-7; D gene uncertain. Germline V CDR1 and CDR2: SNHLY, FYNNEI. Trimming stripped 1 base from V and 1 base from J, with 8 bases between. CDR3 length equals 14 residues. The CDR3 nucleotides read TGTGCCAGCAGTGAAGTTGCAGTATCCTACGAGCAGTACTTC. Translation gives CASSEVAVSYEQYF. Full variable domain (rest looked up from reference TRBV2 and TRBJ2-7): EPEVTQTPSHQVTQMGQEVILRCVPISNHLYFYWYRQILGQKVEFLVSFYNNEISEKSEIFDDQFSVERPDGSNFTLKIRSTKLEDSAMYFCASSEVAVSYEQYFGPGTRLTVT.

This rearrangement joins TRBV5-4 to TRBJ2-5; TRBD2 agrees at 13 bases. Per the germline V gene, CDR1 is SGHNT and CDR2 is YYREEE (reference sequence). This CDR3 is built from 17 residues. V gave up 4 bases and J gave up 5 bases; unmatched junction bases: 11. In nucleotides, the CDR3 is TGTGCCAGCAGCGAAGGCACTAGCGGGGGGGCCCCCGAGACCCAGTACTTC. It codes for CASSEGTSGGAPETQYF.

The chain joins TRBV7-9 to TRBJ1-4, with 9 bases lining up with TRBD1. Trimming took 4 bases from V and 7 from J; bases not matched to a gene: 13. Germline CDR1 reads SEHNR; CDR2 reads FQNEAQ (reference sequence). CDR3 size: 17 residues. The CDR3, as DNA: TGTGCCAGCAGCTCCTCGAAGACACAGGGGGCAGGTGAAAAACTGTTTTTT. Translating it yields CASSSSKTQGAGEKLFF.

V is TRBV21-1 and J is TRBJ2-1; TRBD1, the table's D call, was not compared with the DNA. TRBV21-1 is labeled a pseudogene. The CDR3 has 16 amino acids. This CDR3 reads CASSKHNRERYNEQFF. The CDR3 bases are TGTGCCAGCAGCAAACATAACAGGGAACGCTACAATGAGCAGTTCTTC.

This sequence joins TRBV18 and TRBJ2-7, with D possibly being TRBD2 (5 bases). Trimming removed 2 bases from V and 7 bases from J, with 27 bases in between. CDR3 size: 18 residues. Germline loops: CDR1 KGHSH, CDR2 LQKENI. The CDR3 spells CASSPNPPRGHDFWEQYF. DNA of the CDR3: TGTGCCAGCTCACCAAACCCTCCTAGAGGGCACGACTTTTGGGAGCAGTACTTC.

The chain links TRBV7-7 to TRBJ2-5; TRBD2 might be the D (5 bases). Trimming pared 5 bases from V and 3 bases from J, leaving 10 bases between. Germline values: CDR1 SSHAT, CDR2 FNYEAQ (reference sequence). CDR3 size: 13 residues. In nucleotides, the CDR3 is TGTGCCAGCAGCCGCGGGTTGGAAGAGACCCAGTACTTC. Translated, it gives CASSRGLEETQYF.

The chain links TRBV30 to TRBJ1-1; 8 nucleotides agree with TRBD1. This CDR3 has 15 residues. J was trimmed by 10 bases and V by 3 bases; bases with no gene match: 16. Per the germline V gene, CDR1 is GTSNPN and CDR2 is SVGIG (reference sequence). Written as DNA, the CDR3 is TGTGCCTGGAGCGAGCCCTCTCAGGGGGCTTACGGAGCTTTCTTT. It codes for CAWSEPSQGAYGAFF.

V is TRBV10-3 and J is TRBJ2-3, with TRBD2 matching over 8 bases. J lost 0 bases, V lost 4 bases, and 3 bases had no gene match. The CDR3 totals 15 residues. Germline-derived CDR1 and CDR2 are ENHRY and SYGVKD. The CDR3 is CAISVVAGSTDTQYF. Written as DNA, the CDR3 is TGTGCCATCAGTGTAGTAGCGGGAAGCACAGATACGCAGTATTTT.

This chain links TRBV19 with TRBJ1-2, with D uncertain. The CDR3 sequence is 12 residues long. Trimming took 5 bases from V and 2 from J, leaving 6 bases between them. Per the germline V gene, CDR1 is LNHDA and CDR2 is SQIVND (reference sequence). The chain's CDR3 is CASSFVNYGYTF. CDR3 DNA: TGTGCCAGTAGTTTCGTAAACTATGGCTACACCTTC.

The table lists this clone with a count of one. The chain links TRBV3-1 (or the pseudogene TRBV3-2) to TRBJ1-2, with 7 bases that match TRBD1. This CDR3 has 13 amino acids. Germline CDR1 reads LGHDT; CDR2 reads YNNKEL (reference sequence). V dropped 6 bases and J dropped 5; count of bases not matched to a gene: 6. As DNA, the CDR3 is TGTGCCAGCAGTGGGGACAGCACATATGGCTACACCTTC. Amino acids: CASSGDSTYGYTF.

This chain connects TRBV11-2 to TRBJ2-3; D not resolved. This CDR3 contains 14 residues. Trimming took 5 bases from V and 4 from J, leaving 13 bases between them. Per the germline V gene, CDR1 is SGHAT and CDR2 is FQNNGV. The CDR3 nucleotides read TGTGCCAGCAGCCCGATCAAGAGTCCAGATACGCAGTATTTT. It translates to CASSPIKSPDTQYF.

This chain links TRBV1 with TRBJ1-6; the table's D call, TRBD1, was not checked against the DNA. TRBV1 is given as a pseudogene. This CDR3 comprises 13 residues. The CDR3 nucleotides are TGCACAAAGCCACGAGACAGGGCCTCACCCCTCCACTTT. Translated: CTKPRDRASPLHF.

The chain uses TRBV27 and TRBJ1-5, with D unresolved. Trimming left V 3 bases short and J 0 bases short, with 6 bases between. The CDR3 spans 14 residues. Per germline, CDR1 MNHEY and CDR2 SMNVEV (reference sequence). The CDR3 protein is CASSLRYSNQPQHF. CDR3 DNA: TGTGCCAGCAGTTTGCGGTATAGCAATCAGCCCCAGCATTTT.

The chain couples TRBV19 to TRBJ1-3; a possible D gene is TRBD1 (5 bases). This CDR3 has 14 amino acids. Trimming stripped 6 bases from V and 1 base from J, with 10 bases between. Germline CDR1 and CDR2: LNHDA and SQIVND (reference sequence). The CDR3 spells CASRTGSSGNTIYF. The CDR3 bases are TGTGCCAGTAGAACAGGCTCGTCTGGAAACACCATATATTTT.

The chain recombines TRBV27 with TRBJ2-7; unclear D gene. This CDR3 has 15 amino acids. V lost 6 bases and J 0 bases, leaving 15 bases between the germline ends. CDR1 MNHEY and CDR2 SMNVEV come from the germline V gene (reference sequence). CDR3 nucleotide sequence: TGTGCCAGCAGCCACGACTCCTTCCTCTCCTACGAGCAGTACTTC. It specifies CASSHDSFLSYEQYF.

V is TRBV5-1 and J is TRBJ1-5, with a weak D call TRBD1 (6 bases). Trimming pared 4 bases from V and 3 bases from J, leaving 14 bases between. Germline V lookup: CDR1 SGHRS, CDR2 YFSETQ. The CDR3 spans 15 residues. DNA for the CDR3: TGCGCCAGCAGCCAGTATCCAGGGGTCAATCAGCCCCAGCATTTT. Amino acid sequence: CASSQYPGVNQPQHF.

The CDR3 nucleotides are TGTGCCAGCACCGTTGACAGAGACACTGAAGCTTTCTTT. Translated, it gives CASTVDRDTEAFF. The rearrangement uses TRBV6-6 and TRBJ1-1; the D gene is possibly TRBD1 (5 bases). The length of the CDR3 is 13 residues. Germline V gene sequence: CDR1 MNHNY, CDR2 SVGAGI (reference sequence). The V and J ends lost 7 bases and 3 bases respectively, with 12 bases between them.

The gene calls are TRBV27 and TRBJ2-7; the match to TRBD1 covers 7 bases. Trimming cost V 5 bases and J 0 bases; bases outside gene matches: 4. The CDR3 is made up of 14 amino acids. CDR1 is MNHEY and CDR2 is SMNVEV in the germline V gene (reference sequence). The CDR3 sequence: CASSQTGDSYEQYF. As DNA, the CDR3 is TGTGCCAGCAGTCAAACAGGGGACTCCTACGAGCAGTACTTC.

V usage is TRBV4-1 and J usage is TRBJ1-5; possible D gene TRBD1, 5 bases. Trimming took off 0 bases at V and 5 bases at J, with 14 bases between the two ends. The CDR3 spans 16 residues. Germline V CDR1 and CDR2: MGHRA, YSYEKL. In DNA, the CDR3 is TGCGCCAGCAGCCAAGATCTGTTAGGGGCTTATCAGCCCCAGCATTTT. This gives the protein CASSQDLLGAYQPQHF.

This sequence joins TRBV11-1 and TRBJ1-6; no clear D gene. Germline values: CDR1 SGHAT, CDR2 FQDESV (reference sequence). V lost 6 bases and J 9 bases, leaving 15 bases between the germline ends. The length of the CDR3 is 14 residues. CDR3 nucleotides: TGTGCCAGCAGTCGAGGTCTCTCGGGTTCACCCCTCCACTTT. The encoded protein is CASSRGLSGSPLHF. The full variable domain, with the rest looked up from reference TRBV11-1 and TRBJ1-6, is EAEVAQSPRYKITEKSQAVAFWCDPISGHATLYWYRQILGQGPELLVQFQDESVVDDSQLPKDRFSAERLKGVDSTLKIQPAELGDSAMYLCASSRGLSGSPLHFGNGTRLTVT.

The V and J genes are TRBV5-5 and TRBJ2-7; 8 positions match TRBD2. V dropped 4 bases and J dropped 5; count of bases not matched to a gene: 11. Germline CDR1 and CDR2: SGHKS and YYEKEE (reference sequence). The CDR3 runs 15 residues. The CDR3 nucleotides read TGTGCCAGCAGCCAAACGGGAGGGCCCTTGGACGAGCAGTACTTC. It translates to CASSQTGGPLDEQYF.

This sequence joins TRBV20-1 and TRBJ1-2; D remains ambiguous. This CDR3 spans 11 amino acids. Trimming removed 7 bases at V and 1 base at J, with 7 bases between. Germline CDR1 reads DFQATT; CDR2 reads SNEGSKA (reference sequence). The CDR3 loop reads CSGAGNYGYTF. The DNA of the CDR3 is TGCAGTGGCGCGGGTAACTATGGCTACACCTTC.

This chain links TRBV4-1 with TRBJ2-1; the D is unclear. Germline assignment: CDR1 MGHRA and CDR2 YSYEKL. The germline V and J ends were trimmed by 5 bases and 2 bases, with 10 bases remaining between them. This CDR3 spans 14 amino acids. CDR3 in amino acids: CASSGPPTYNEQFF. DNA of the CDR3: TGCGCCAGCAGCGGGCCCCCCACCTACAATGAGCAGTTCTTC.